The rows below give T cell receptor beta chains drawn from one sample of a study of blood T cell repertoires in COVID-19. Here immunoSEQ multiplex PCR was the method, and the copy in TCRdb shows in-frame clones only, minus some. The sample records about 270,000 clones, roughly 79% being singletons. Sequencing was performed on peripheral blood. The receptors were sampled from an older woman with active or convalescent COVID-19. Both conserved end residues are part of each CDR3. The D gene is left open where the match is weak. For some rows the clone size is stated as once, few or many, or as a class when expanded; others skip it.

clone_size,j_call,d_call,v_call,cdr3_aa,cdr3_nt
many,TRBJ1-2,.,TRBV14,CASSQDRHFYGYTF,TGTGCCAGCAGCCAGGACAGACACTTCTATGGCTACACCTTC
.,TRBJ1-4,.,TRBV27,CASSPVATNEKLFF,TGTGCCAGCAGCCCGGTTGCAACTAATGAAAAACTGTTTTTT
.,TRBJ1-2,.,TRBV7-9,CASGRQNYGYTF,TGTGCCAGTGGGCGACAAAACTATGGCTACACCTTC
.,TRBJ1-1,.,TRBV30,CAWRWQGGSAFF,TGTGCCTGGAGATGGCAGGGAGGATCGGCTTTCTTT
few,TRBJ1-4,.,TRBV27,CASRHAPDTEKLFF,TGTGCCAGCAGACACGCCCCGGACACTGAAAAACTGTTTTTT
few,TRBJ2-2,.,TRBV5-4,CASSLGQTGELFF,TGTGCCAGCAGCTTGGGACAGACCGGGGAGCTGTTTTTT
few,TRBJ2-7,TRBD1,TRBV18,CASSPPTGSDEQYF,TGTGCCAGCTCACCCCCGACAGGGTCGGACGAGCAGTACTTC
.,TRBJ1-2,.,TRBV15,CATSFLLNYGYTF,TGTGCCACCAGCTTTCTACTTAACTATGGCTACACCTTC
.,TRBJ1-5,TRBD1,TRBV19,CASSRGHDQPQHF,TGTGCCAGTAGCAGGGGGCACGATCAGCCCCAGCATTTT
.,TRBJ1-1,.,TRBV6-2/TRBV6-3,CASSYDSYTEAFF,TGTGCCAGCAGTTACGACAGCTACACTGAAGCTTTCTTT
.,TRBJ2-2,TRBD2,TRBV7-6,CASSLSSSGGAGELFF,TGTGCCAGCAGCTTATCTTCCAGCGGGGGGGCCGGGGAGCTGTTTTTT
once,TRBJ1-6,.,TRBV7-2,CASSLGRELGSPLHF,TGTGCCAGCAGCTTAGGCAGGGAACTTGGTTCACCCCTCCACTTT
.,TRBJ1-1,.,TRBV20-1,CSASSWANTEAFF,TGCAGTGCTAGTTCATGGGCGAACACTGAAGCTTTCTTT
once,TRBJ1-1,.,TRBV6-5,CASSRDTEAFF,TGTGCCAGCAGCAGGGACACTGAAGCTTTCTTT
.,TRBJ1-2,.,TRBV3-1/TRBV3-2,CASSQLDTEVGYTF,TGTGCCAGCAGCCAATTAGACACGGAGGTCGGCTACACCTTC
.,TRBJ2-6,TRBD2,TRBV18,CASSLSGGSDSGANVLTF,TGTGCCAGCTCACTCAGCGGGGGTTCCGACTCTGGGGCCAACGTCCTGACTTTC
.,TRBJ1-5,.,TRBV5-1,CASSCLTVVPQPQHF,TGCGCCAGCAGCTGCTTGACAGTGGTTCCTCAGCCCCAGCATTTT
.,TRBJ1-4,.,TRBV4-1,CASSQDANSPREKLFF,TGCGCCAGCAGCCAAGATGCGAACAGCCCCCGGGAAAAACTGTTTTTT
.,TRBJ1-1,TRBD1,TRBV4-2,CASSQAGYGTGRDTEAFF,TGTGCCAGCAGCCAAGCTGGCTATGGGACAGGGAGGGACACTGAAGCTTTCTTT
.,TRBJ1-1,TRBD1,TRBV7-2,CASSLRTGNTEAFF,TGTGCCAGCAGCTTACGGACAGGTAACACTGAAGCTTTCTTT
.,TRBJ1-5,.,TRBV10-3,CAISEVSGVNQPQHF,TGTGCCATCAGTGAGGTTTCAGGGGTCAATCAGCCCCAGCATTTT
.,TRBJ1-1,.,TRBV15,CATSRDRVDTEAFF,TGTGCCACCAGCAGAGATCGGGTGGACACTGAAGCTTTCTTT
.,TRBJ1-2,TRBD1,TRBV5-6,CASSPRDRGPYGYTF,TGTGCCAGCAGCCCTAGGGACAGGGGTCCCTATGGCTACACCTTC
.,TRBJ2-4,.,TRBV9,CASSVAPVLAKNIQYF,TGTGCCAGCAGCGTAGCTCCGGTGCTAGCCAAAAACATTCAGTACTTC
.,TRBJ1-3,.,TRBV7-9,CASTPYRGSGNTIYF,TGTGCCAGCACCCCCTACCGGGGCTCTGGAAACACCATATATTTT
many,TRBJ2-5,TRBD2,TRBV7-2,CASSLTSGGWETQYF,TGTGCCAGCAGCTTAACTAGCGGGGGGTGGGAGACCCAGTACTTC
few,TRBJ1-3,.,TRBV7-2,CASSYLVAGNTIYF,TGTGCCAGCAGCTACCTGGTAGCAGGAAACACCATATATTTT